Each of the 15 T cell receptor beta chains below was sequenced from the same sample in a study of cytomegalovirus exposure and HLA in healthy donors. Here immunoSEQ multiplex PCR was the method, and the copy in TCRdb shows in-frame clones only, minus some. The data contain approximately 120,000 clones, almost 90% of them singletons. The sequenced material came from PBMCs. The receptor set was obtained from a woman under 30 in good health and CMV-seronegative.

CDR3 coding DNA: TGTGCCAGCAGTCCCCGGGGTCAAAACCACGAGCAGTACTTC. As protein: CASSPRGQNHEQYF. V usage is TRBV6-5 and J usage is TRBJ2-7; possibly TRBD2 for D (5 bases). CDR1 is MNHEY and CDR2 is SVGAGI in the germline V gene. V was clipped by 5 bases and J by 5 bases, with 16 bases between them. The length of the CDR3 is 14 residues.

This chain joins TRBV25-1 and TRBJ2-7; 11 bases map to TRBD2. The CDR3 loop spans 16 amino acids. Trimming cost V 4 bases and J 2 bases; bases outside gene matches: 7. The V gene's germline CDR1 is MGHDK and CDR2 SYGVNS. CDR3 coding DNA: TGTGCCAGCAGTGCTCTAGCGGGGGGCCTTACCTACGAGCAGTACTTC. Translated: CASSALAGGLTYEQYF.

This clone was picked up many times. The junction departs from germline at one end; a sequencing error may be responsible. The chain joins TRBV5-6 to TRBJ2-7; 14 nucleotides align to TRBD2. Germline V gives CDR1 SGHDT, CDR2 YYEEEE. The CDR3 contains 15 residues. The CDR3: CASSLGLAGGPRLDF. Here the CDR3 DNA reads TGTGCCAGCAGCTTAGGACTAGCGGGAGGCCCTCGACTTGACTTC.

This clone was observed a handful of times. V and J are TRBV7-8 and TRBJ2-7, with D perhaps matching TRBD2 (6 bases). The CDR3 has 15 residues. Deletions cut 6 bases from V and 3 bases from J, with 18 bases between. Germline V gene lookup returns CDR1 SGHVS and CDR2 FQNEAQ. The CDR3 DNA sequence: TGTGCCAGCAGTCTGATCCCCGGGAGTTTCTACGAGCAGTACTTC. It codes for CASSLIPGSFYEQYF. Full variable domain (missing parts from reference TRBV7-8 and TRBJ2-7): GAGVSQSPRYKVAKRGQDVALRCDPISGHVSLFWYQQALGQGPEFLTYFQNEAQLDKSGLPSDRFFAERPEGSVSTLKIQRTQQEDSAVYLCASSLIPGSFYEQYFGPGTRLTVT.

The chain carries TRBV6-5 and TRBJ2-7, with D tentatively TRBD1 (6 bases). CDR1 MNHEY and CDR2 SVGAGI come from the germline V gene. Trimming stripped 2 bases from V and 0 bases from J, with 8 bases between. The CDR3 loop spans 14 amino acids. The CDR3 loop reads CASSYDRFSYEQYF. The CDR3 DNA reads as TGTGCCAGCAGTTACGACAGGTTCTCCTACGAGCAGTACTTC.

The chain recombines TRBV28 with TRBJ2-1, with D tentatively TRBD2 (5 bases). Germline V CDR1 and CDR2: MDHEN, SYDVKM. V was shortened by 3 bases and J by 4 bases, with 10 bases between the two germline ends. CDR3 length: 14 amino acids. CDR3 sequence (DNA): TGTGCCAGCAGTTTCGCTAGCCATTACAATGAGCAGTTCTTC. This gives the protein CASSFASHYNEQFF.

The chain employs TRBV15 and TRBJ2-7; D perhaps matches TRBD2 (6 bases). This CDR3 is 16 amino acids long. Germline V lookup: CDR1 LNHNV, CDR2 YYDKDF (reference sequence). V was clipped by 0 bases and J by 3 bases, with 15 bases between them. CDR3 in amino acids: CATSRDRRGSYYEQYF. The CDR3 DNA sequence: TGTGCCACCAGCAGAGATAGACGGGGGTCGTACTACGAGCAGTACTTC.

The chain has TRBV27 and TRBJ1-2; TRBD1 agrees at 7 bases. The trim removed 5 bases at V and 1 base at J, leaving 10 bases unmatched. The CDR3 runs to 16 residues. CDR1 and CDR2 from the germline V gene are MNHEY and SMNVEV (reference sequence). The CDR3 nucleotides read TGTGCCAGCAGTCCCTCACTCGGGACAGTTAACTATGGCTACACCTTC. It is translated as CASSPSLGTVNYGYTF.

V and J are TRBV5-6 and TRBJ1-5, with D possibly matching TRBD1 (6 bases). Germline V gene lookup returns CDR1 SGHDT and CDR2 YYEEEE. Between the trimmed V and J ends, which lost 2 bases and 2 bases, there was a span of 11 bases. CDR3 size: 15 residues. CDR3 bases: TGTGCCAGCAGCTTACAGGGATCTGGCAATCAGCCCCAGCATTTT. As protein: CASSLQGSGNQPQHF.

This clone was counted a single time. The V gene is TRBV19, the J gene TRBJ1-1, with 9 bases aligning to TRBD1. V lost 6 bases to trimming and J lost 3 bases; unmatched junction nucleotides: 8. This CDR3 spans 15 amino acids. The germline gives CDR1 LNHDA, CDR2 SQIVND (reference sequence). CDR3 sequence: CASRRRQGGDTEAFF. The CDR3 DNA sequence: TGTGCCAGTAGGAGACGACAGGGGGGCGACACTGAAGCTTTCTTT.

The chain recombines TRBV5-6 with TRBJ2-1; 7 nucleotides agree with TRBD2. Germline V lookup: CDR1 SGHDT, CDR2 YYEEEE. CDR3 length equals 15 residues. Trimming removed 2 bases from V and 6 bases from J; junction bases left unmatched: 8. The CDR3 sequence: CASSFAGGRSNEQFF. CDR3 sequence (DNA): TGTGCCAGCAGCTTCGCCGGGGGGAGAAGCAATGAGCAGTTCTTC.

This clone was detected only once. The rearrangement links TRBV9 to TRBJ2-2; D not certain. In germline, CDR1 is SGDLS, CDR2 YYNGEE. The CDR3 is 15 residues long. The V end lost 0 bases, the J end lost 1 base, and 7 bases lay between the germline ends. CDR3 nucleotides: TGTGCCAGCAGCGTAGACAGTCTGAACACCGGGGAGCTGTTTTTT. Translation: CASSVDSLNTGELFF.

The CDR3 sequence is CASSGAVRGQIYHNEQFF. Written as DNA, the CDR3 is TGTGCCAGCAGTGGCGCAGTGAGGGGGCAAATCTACCACAATGAGCAGTTCTTC. The V gene is TRBV2, the J gene TRBJ2-1, with 7 bases aligning to TRBD1. V trimming: 4 bases; J trimming: 5 bases; junction bases outside the gene matches: 17. CDR3 length: 18 amino acids. CDR1 is SNHLY, CDR2 FYNNEI, per germline.

CDR3 coding DNA: TGTGCCAGCAGCCAAGATTGGGCAGGGGGTAGGAGGAACACCGGGGAGCTGTTTTTT. Amino acid sequence: CASSQDWAGGRRNTGELFF. V is TRBV4-2 and J is TRBJ2-2; 7 nucleotides align to TRBD1. V shed 0 bases and J 1 base; nucleotides not matched to a gene: 11. Germline CDR1 LGHNA, CDR2 YNFKEQ. The CDR3 has 19 residues.

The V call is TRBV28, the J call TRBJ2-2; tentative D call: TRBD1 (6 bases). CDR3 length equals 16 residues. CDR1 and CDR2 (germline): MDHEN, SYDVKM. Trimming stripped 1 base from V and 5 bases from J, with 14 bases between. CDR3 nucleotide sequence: TGTGCCAGCAGTTTATACGGAGATACAGGGACCGGGGAGCTGTTTTTT. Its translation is CASSLYGDTGTGELFF.